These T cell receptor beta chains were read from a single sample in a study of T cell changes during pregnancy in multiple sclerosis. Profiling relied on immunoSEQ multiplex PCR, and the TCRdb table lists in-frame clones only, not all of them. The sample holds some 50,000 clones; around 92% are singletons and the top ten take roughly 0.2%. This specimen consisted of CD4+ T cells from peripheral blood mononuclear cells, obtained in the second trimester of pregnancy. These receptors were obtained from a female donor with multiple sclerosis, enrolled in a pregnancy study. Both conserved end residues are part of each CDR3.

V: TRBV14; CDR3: CASSQDSLDTRPYGYTF
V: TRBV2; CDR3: CASSPGGTGELFF
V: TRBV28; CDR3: CASSPGQGGNQPQHF
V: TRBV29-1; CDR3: CSGTGGPYNEQFF
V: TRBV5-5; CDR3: CASSPQGGTDTQYF
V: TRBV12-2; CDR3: CASRFGNTEAFF
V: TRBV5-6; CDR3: CASTMYLSGEQFF
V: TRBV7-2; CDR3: CASSLVAGGNTEAFF
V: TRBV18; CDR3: CASSPLAGEQFF
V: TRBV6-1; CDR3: CASSERTSGRYEQYF
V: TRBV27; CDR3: CASRPQGGLAGEQYF
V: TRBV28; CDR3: CASSFFASRSYNEQFF
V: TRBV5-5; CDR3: CASSTRTGWAGGYTF
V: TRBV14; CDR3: CASSQVLGVGTGELFF
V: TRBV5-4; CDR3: CASSLQGWNSPLHF
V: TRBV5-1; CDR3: CASSYFRGQLNTEAFF
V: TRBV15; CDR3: CATSREDRGNTIYF
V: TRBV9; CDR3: CASSVAGQGGELFF